This T cell receptor (beta chain) comes out of a study of cytomegalovirus exposure and HLA in healthy donors. Trimming shortened V by 3 bases and J by 4 bases, and 15 bases separated the two germline ends. There are 15 residues in the CDR3. The germline V gene has CDR1 KGHSH and CDR2 LQKENI. These donors were members of the roughly 120-subject validation cohort, a group separate from the approximately 680-subject first cohort. As to this clone: Its antigen is unidentified.

Study-wide findings and caveats: Altogether, 150 or so TCR beta chains were recorded as cytomegalovirus-associated. Most TCR sequences were rare, but some public TCRs occurred in many donors. A few of the chains that were CMV-associated were confirmed in vitro to be specific for CMV antigens.

Generated by immunoSEQ multiplex PCR, the TCRdb table keeps only in-frame clones and is missing some. The sample records some 100,000 clones, 70% to 90% being singletons. Sequencing was done on a sample of PBMCs. The chain uses TRBV18 and TRBJ1-2; maybe TRBD1 (5 bases). This clonotype was obtained from a man aged 18-30 years in good health and CMV-seropositive. In nucleotides, the CDR3 is TGTGCCAGCTCACCCGGGAGGGGCCTTGGCTATGGCTACACCTTC. This translates into CASSPGRGLGYGYTF.